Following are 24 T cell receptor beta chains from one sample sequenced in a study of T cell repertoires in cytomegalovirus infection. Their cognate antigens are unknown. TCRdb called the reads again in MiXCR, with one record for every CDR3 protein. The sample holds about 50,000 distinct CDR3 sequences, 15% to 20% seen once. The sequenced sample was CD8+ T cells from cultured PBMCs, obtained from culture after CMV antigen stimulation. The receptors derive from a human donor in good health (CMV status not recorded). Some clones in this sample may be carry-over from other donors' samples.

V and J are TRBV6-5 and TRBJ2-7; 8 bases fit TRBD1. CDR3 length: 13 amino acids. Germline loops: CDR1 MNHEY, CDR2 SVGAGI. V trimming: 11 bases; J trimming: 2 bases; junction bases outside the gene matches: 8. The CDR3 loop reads CAASQGVPYEQYF. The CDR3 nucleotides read TGTGCCGCATCACAGGGGGTCCCCTACGAGCAGTACTTC.

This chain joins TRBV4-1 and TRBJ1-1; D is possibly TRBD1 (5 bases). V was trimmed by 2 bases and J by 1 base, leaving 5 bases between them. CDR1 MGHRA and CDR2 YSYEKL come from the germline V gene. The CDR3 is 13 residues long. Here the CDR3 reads CASSQRGNTEAFF. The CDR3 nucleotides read TGCGCCAGCAGCCAAAGGGGGAACACTGAAGCTTTCTTT.

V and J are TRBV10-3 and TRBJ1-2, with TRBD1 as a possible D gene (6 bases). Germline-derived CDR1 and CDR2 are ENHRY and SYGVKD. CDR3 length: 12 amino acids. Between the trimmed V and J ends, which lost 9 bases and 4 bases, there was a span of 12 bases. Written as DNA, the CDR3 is TGTGCCATAAAACAGGGCTCCTATGGCTACACCTTC. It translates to CAIKQGSYGYTF.

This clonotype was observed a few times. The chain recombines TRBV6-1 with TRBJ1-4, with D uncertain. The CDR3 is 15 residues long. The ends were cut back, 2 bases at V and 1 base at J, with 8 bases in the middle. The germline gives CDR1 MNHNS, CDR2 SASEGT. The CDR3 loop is CASSEFGVTNEKLFF. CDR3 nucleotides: TGTGCCAGCAGTGAATTTGGGGTAACTAATGAAAAACTGTTTTTT.

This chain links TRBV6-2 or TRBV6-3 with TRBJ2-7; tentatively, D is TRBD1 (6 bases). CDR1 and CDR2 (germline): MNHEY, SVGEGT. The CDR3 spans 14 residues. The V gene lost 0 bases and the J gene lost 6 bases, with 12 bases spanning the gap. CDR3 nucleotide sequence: TGTGCCAGCAGTTACTCGATCAGGGGTCGCGAGCAGTACTTC. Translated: CASSYSIRGREQYF.

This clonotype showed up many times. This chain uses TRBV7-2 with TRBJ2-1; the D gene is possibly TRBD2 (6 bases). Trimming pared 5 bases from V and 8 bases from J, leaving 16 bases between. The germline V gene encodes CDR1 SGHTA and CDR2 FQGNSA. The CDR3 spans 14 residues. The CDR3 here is CASSHQLAPHEQFF. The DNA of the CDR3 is TGTGCCAGCAGCCACCAACTAGCCCCCCATGAGCAGTTCTTC.

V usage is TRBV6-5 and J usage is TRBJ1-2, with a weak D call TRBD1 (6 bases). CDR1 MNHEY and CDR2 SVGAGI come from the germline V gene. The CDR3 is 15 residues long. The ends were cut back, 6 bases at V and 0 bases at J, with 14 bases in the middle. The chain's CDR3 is CASSQVQGTNYGYTF. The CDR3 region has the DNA TGTGCCAGCAGCCAAGTCCAGGGGACTAACTATGGCTACACCTTC.

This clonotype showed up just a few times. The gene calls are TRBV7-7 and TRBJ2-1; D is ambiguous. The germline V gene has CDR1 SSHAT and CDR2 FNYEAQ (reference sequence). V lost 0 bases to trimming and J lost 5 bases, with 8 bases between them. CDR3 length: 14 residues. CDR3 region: CASSLALGDNEQFF. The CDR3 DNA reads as TGTGCCAGCAGCTTAGCGCTCGGCGACAATGAGCAGTTCTTC. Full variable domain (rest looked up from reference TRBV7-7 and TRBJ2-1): GAGVSQSPRYKVTKRGQDVTLRCDPISSHATLYWYQQALGQGPEFLTYFNYEAQPDKSGLPSDRFSAERPEGSISTLTIQRTEQRDSAMYRCASSLALGDNEQFFGPGTRLTVL.

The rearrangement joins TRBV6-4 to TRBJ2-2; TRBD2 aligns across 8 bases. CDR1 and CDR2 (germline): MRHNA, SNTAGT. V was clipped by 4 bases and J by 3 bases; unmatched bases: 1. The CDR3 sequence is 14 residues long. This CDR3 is CASSVGGDTGELFF. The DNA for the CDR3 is TGTGCCAGCAGTGTCGGGGGGGACACCGGGGAGCTGTTTTTT.

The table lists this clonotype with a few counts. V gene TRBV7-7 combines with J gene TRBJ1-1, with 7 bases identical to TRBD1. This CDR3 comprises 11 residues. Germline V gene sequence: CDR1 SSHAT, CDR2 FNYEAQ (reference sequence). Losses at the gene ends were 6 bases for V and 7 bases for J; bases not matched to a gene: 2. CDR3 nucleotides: TGTGCCAGCAGACAGGGGAGTGAAGCTTTCTTT. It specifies CASRQGSEAFF.

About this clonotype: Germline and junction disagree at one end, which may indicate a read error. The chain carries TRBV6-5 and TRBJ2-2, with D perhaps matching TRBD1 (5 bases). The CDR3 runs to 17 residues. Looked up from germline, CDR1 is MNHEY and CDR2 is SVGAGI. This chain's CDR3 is CASSHSTVPSNTGELFF. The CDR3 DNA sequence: TGTGCCAGCAGTCACTCGACAGTTCCCTCGAACACCGGGGAGCTGTTTTTT.

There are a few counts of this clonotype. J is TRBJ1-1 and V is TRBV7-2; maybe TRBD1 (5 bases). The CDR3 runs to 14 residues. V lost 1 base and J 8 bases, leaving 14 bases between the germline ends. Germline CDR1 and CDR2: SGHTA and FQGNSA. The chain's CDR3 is CASSLGALGQEAFF. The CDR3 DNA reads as TGTGCCAGCAGCTTAGGAGCTTTGGGGCAGGAAGCTTTCTTT.

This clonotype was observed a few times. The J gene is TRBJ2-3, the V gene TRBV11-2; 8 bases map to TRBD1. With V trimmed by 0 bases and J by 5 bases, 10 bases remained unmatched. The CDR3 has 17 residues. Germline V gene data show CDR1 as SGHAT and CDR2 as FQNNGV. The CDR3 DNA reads TGTGCCAGCAGCTTAGAGTCGGGCAGGGGGCCTAAAGATACGCAGTATTTT. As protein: CASSLESGRGPKDTQYF.

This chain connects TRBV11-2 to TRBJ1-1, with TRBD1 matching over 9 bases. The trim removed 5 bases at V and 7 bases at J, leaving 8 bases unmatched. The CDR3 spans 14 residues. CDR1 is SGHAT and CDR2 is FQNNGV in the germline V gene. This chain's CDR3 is CASSQWDRAGEAFF. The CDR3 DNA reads TGTGCCAGCAGCCAGTGGGACAGGGCTGGTGAAGCTTTCTTT. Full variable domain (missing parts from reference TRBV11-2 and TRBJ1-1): EAGVAQSPRYKIIEKRQSVAFWCNPISGHATLYWYQQILGQGPKLLIQFQNNGVVDDSQLPKDRFSAERLKGVDSTLKIQPAKLEDSAVYLCASSQWDRAGEAFFGQGTRLTVV.

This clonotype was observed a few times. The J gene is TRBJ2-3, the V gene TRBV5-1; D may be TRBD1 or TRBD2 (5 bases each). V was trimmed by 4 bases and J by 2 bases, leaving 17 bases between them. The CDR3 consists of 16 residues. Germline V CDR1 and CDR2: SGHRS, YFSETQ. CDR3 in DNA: TGCGCCAGCAGCCCTCCGGGACCCTCTATCACAGATACGCAGTATTTT. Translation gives CASSPPGPSITDTQYF.

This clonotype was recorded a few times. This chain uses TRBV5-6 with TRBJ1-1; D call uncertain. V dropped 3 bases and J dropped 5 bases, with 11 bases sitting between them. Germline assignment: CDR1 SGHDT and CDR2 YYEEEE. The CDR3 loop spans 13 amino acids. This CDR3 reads CASSSPLDTEAFF. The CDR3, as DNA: TGTGCCAGCAGCTCCCCTTTGGATACTGAAGCTTTCTTT. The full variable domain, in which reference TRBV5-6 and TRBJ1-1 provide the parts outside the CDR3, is DAGVTQSPTHLIKTRGQQVTLRCSPKSGHDTVSWYQQALGQGPQFIFQYYEEEERQRGNFPDRFSGHQFPNYSSELNVNALLLGDSALYLCASSSPLDTEAFFGQGTRLTVV.

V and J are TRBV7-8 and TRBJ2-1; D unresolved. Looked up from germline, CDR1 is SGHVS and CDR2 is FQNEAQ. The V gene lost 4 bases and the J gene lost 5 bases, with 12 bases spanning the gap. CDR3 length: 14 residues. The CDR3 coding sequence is TGTGCCAGCAGCTCCGAGTGGGTTCACAATGAGCAGTTCTTC. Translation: CASSSEWVHNEQFF.

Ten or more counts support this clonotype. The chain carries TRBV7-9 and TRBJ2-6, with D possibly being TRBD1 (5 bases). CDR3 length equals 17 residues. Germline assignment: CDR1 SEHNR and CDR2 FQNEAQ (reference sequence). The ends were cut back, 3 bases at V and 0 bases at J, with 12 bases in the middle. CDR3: CASSFGHLSSGANVLTF. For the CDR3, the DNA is TGTGCCAGCAGCTTTGGACACCTGAGCTCTGGGGCCAACGTCCTGACTTTC.

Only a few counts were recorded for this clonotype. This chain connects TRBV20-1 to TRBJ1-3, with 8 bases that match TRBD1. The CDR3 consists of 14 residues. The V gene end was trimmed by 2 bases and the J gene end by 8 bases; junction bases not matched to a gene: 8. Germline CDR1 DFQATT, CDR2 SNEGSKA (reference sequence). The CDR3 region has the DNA TGCAGTGCTAGAACGCAGGGGGCAGAGGACACCATATATTTT. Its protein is CSARTQGAEDTIYF.

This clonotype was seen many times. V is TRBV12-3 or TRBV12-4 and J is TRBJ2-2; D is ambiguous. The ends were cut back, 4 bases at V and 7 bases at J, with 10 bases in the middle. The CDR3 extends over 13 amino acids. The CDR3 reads CASSSILGGELFF. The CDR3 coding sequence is TGTGCCAGCAGTTCTATCTTAGGCGGGGAGCTGTTTTTT.

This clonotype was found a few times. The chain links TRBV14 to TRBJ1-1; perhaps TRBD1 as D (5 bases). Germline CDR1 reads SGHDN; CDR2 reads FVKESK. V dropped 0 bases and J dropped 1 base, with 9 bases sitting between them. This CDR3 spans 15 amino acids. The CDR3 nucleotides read TGTGCCAGCAGCCAAGATCCAGGGCCGAACACTGAAGCTTTCTTT. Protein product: CASSQDPGPNTEAFF.

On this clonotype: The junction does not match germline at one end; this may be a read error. Written as DNA, the CDR3 is TGTGTCAGTAGTATTCGGTTAGCGAGCACAGATACGCAGTATTTT. The encoded protein is CVSSIRLASTDTQYF. The chain combines TRBV19 with TRBJ2-3; TRBD2 is a possible D gene (5 bases). The CDR3 loop spans 15 amino acids. Per the germline V gene, CDR1 is LNHDA and CDR2 is SQIVND (reference sequence).

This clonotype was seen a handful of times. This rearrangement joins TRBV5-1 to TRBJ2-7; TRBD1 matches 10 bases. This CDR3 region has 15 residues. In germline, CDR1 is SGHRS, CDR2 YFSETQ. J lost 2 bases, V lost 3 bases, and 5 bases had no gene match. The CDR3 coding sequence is TGCGCCAGCAGCTGGAGGGACAGGGGCACCTACGAGCAGTACTTC. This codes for CASSWRDRGTYEQYF.

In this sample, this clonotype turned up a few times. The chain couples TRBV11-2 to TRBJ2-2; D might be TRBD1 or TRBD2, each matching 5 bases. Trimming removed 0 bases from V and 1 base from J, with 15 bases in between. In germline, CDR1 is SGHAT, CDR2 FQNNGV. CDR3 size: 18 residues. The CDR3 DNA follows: TGTGCCAGCAGCTTAGATAAAACAGGCCGGGGGAACACCGGGGAGCTGTTTTTT. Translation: CASSLDKTGRGNTGELFF.